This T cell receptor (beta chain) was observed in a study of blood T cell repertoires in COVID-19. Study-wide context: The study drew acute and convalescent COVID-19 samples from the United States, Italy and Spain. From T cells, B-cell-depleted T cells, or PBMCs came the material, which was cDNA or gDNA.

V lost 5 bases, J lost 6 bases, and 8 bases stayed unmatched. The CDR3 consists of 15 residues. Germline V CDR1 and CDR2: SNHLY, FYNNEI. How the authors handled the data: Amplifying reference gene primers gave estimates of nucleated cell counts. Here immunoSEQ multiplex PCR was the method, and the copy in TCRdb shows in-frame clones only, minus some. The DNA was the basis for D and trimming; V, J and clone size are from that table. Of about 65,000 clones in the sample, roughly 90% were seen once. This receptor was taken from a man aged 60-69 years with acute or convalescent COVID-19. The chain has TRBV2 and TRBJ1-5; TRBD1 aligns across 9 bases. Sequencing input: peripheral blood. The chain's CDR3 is CASSTRTGAVQPQHF. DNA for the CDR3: TGTGCCAGCAGTACTAGGACAGGGGCCGTTCAGCCCCAGCATTTT. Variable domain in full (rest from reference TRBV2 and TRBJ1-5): EPEVTQTPSHQVTQMGQEVILRCVPISNHLYFYWYRQILGQKVEFLVSFYNNEISEKSEIFDDQFSVERPDGSNFTLKIRSTKLEDSAMYFCASSTRTGAVQPQHFGDGTRLSIL.